This T cell receptor beta chain was captured by sequencing in a study of CD8+ T cells in alopecia areata. Study-wide context: Those treated were given oral tofacitinib at 5 to 10 mg twice daily. Study conclusions and caveats: Mice showed clearer TCR sharing than patients did, a gap that was possibly HLA-related. For lesional scalp, especially alopecia totalis/universalis, clonality was higher than in normal scalp.

A remark on this clone: Its antigen is not known.

Individuals with alopecia areata gave both lesional scalp punch biopsies and peripheral blood for collection. Extraction of RNA preceded its reverse transcription into cDNA, which served as the sequencing template. Clones were read by immunoSEQ multiplex PCR, and TCRdb kept only the in-frame ones, dropping some. The sample carries 9,900 or so clones, around three fifths recorded once. Germline assignment: CDR1 MNHEY and CDR2 SVGAGI. Trimming removed 7 bases from V and 1 base from J, with 16 bases in between. CDR3 length: 15 amino acids. The gene calls are TRBV6-5 and TRBJ1-1; D perhaps matches TRBD1 (5 bases). The material was skin, obtained at week 0. The source of this sequence is a human donor with alopecia areata. CDR3 nucleotides: TGTGCCAGCACCCCCCCAGGGTTTTCGAACACTGAAGCTTTCTTT. It encodes CASTPPGFSNTEAFF.